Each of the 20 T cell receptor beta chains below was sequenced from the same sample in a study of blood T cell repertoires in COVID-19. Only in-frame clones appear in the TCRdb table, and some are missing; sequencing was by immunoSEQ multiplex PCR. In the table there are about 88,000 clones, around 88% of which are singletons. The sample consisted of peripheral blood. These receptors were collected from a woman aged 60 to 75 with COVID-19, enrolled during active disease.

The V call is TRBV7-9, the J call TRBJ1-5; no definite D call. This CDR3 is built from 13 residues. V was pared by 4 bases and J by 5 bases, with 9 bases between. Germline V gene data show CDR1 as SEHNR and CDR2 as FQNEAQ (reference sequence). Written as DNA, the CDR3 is TGTGCCAGCAGCTCAGGTTGGGATCAGCCCCAGCATTTT. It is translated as CASSSGWDQPQHF.

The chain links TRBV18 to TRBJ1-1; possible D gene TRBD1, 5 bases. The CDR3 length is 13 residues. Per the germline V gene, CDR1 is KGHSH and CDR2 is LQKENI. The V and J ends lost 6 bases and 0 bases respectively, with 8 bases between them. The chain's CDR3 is CASSLDMNTEAFF. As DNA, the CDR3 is TGTGCCAGCTCCCTGGACATGAACACTGAAGCTTTCTTT.

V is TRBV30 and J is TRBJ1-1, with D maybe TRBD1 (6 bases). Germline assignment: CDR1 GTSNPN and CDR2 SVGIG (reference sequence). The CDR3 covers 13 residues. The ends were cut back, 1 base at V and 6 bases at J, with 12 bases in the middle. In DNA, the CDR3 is TGTGCCTGGAGTGCAACAGGGTCCGCTGAAGCTTTCTTT. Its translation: CAWSATGSAEAFF.

Here the CDR3 reads CASSPGGQGTGGYTF. DNA of the CDR3: TGCGCCAGCAGCCCGGGGGGACAGGGGACGGGAGGCTACACCTTC. V is TRBV5-1 and J is TRBJ1-2, with 10 positions matching TRBD1. The V segment lost 4 bases and the J segment 8 bases; nucleotides outside the gene matches: 11. Germline-derived CDR1 and CDR2 are SGHRS and YFSETQ. This CDR3 comprises 15 residues.

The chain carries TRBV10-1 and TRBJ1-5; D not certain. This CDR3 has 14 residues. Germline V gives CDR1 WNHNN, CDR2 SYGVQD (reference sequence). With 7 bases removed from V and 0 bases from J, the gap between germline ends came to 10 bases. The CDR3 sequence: CASTLRHSNQPQHF. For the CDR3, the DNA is TGCGCCAGCACCCTGAGGCATAGCAATCAGCCCCAGCATTTT.

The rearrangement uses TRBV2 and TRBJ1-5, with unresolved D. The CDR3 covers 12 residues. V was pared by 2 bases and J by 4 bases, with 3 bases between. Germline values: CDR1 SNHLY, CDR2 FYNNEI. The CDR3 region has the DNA TGTGCCAGCAGTGAACCAAATCAGCCCCAGCATTTT. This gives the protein CASSEPNQPQHF.

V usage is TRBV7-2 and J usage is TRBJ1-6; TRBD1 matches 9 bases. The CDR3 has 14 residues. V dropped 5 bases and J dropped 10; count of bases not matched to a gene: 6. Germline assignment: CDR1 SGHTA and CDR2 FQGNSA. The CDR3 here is CASSVGTGWSPLHF. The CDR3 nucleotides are TGTGCCAGCAGCGTCGGGACAGGGTGGTCACCCCTCCACTTT.

The CDR3: CASSTDRESEQYF. DNA of the CDR3: TGTGCCAGTAGTACGGACAGGGAGAGCGAGCAGTACTTC. The gene calls are TRBV19 and TRBJ2-7; TRBD1 matches at 8 bases. J gave up 6 bases and V 4 bases, and 5 bases lay outside the gene matches. CDR1 is LNHDA, CDR2 SQIVND, per germline (reference sequence). The CDR3 covers 13 residues.

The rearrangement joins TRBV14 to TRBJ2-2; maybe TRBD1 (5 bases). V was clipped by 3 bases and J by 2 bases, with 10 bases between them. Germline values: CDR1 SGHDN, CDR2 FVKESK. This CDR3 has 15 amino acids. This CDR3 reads CASSHLGQNTGELFF. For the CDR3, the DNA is TGTGCCAGCAGCCACCTCGGACAAAACACCGGGGAGCTGTTTTTT. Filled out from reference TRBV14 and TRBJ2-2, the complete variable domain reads EAGVTQFPSHSVIEKGQTVTLRCDPISGHDNLYWYRRVMGKEIKFLLHFVKESKQDESGMPNNRFLAERTGGTYSTLKVQPAELEDSGVYFCASSHLGQNTGELFFGEGSRLTVL.

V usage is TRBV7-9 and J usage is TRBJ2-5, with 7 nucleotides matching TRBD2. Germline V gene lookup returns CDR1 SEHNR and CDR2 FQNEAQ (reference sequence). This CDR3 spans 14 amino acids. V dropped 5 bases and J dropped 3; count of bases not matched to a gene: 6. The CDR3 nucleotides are TGTGCCAGCAGCCCATGGGGGAGGGAAGAGACCCAGTACTTC. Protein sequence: CASSPWGREETQYF.

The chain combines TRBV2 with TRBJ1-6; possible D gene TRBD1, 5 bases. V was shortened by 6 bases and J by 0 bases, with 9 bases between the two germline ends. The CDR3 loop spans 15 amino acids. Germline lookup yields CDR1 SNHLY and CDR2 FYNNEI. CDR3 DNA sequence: TGTGCCAGCAGCCCAGGGTTCTCCTATAATTCACCCCTCCACTTT. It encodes CASSPGFSYNSPLHF.

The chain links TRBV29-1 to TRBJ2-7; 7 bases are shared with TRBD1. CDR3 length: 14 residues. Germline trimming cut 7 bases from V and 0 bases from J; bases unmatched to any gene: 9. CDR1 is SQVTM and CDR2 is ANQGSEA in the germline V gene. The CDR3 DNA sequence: TGCAGCGCCACCGGACAGGAGAGCTCCTACGAGCAGTACTTC. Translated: CSATGQESSYEQYF.

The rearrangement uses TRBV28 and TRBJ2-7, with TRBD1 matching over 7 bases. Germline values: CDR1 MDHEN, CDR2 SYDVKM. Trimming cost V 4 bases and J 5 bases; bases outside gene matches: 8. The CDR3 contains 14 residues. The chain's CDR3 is CASSSQYRGHEQYF. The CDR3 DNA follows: TGTGCCAGCAGTTCCCAGTACAGGGGCCACGAGCAGTACTTC.

This chain's CDR3 is CAWTNGGASMNTEAFF. For the CDR3, the DNA is TGTGCCTGGACCAACGGGGGGGCAAGCATGAACACTGAAGCTTTCTTT. This chain links TRBV30 with TRBJ1-1; D is possibly TRBD1 (6 bases). The germline V gene has CDR1 GTSNPN and CDR2 SVGIG (reference sequence). The V end was cut by 4 bases, the J end by 0 bases, with 18 bases between. The CDR3 is 16 residues long.

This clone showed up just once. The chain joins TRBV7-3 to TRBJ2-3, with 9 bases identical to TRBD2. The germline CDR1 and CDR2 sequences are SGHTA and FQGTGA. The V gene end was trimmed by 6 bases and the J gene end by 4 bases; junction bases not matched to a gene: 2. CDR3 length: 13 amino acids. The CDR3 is CASSSSGADTQYF. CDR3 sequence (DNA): TGTGCCAGCAGTTCTAGCGGGGCAGATACGCAGTATTTT. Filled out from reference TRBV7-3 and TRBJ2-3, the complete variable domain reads GAGVSQTPSNKVTEKGKYVELRCDPISGHTALYWYRQSLGQGPEFLIYFQGTGAADDSGLPNDRFFAVRPEGSVSTLKIQRTERGDSAVYLCASSSSGADTQYFGPGTRLTVL.

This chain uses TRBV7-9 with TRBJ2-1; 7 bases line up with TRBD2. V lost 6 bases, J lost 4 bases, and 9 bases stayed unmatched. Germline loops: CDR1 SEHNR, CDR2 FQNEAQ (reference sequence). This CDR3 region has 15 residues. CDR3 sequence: CASSYGLGQYNEQFF. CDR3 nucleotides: TGTGCCAGCAGTTACGGACTAGGCCAATACAATGAGCAGTTCTTC.

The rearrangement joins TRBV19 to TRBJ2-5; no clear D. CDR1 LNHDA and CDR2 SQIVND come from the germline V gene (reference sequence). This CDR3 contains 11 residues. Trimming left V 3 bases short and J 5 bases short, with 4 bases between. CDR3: CASSIMETQYF. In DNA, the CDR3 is TGTGCCAGTAGTATTATGGAGACCCAGTACTTC.

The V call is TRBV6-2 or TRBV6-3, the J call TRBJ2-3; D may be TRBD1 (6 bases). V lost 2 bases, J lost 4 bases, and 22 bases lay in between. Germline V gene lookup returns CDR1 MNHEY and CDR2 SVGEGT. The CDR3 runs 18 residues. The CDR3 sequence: CASSYPPRVQGKADTQYF. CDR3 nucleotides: TGTGCCAGCAGTTACCCTCCTCGGGTACAGGGAAAGGCAGATACGCAGTATTTT.

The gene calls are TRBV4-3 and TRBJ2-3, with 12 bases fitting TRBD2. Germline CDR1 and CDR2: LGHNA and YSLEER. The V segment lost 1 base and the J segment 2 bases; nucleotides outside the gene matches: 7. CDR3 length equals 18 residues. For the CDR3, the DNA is TGCGCCAGCAGCCAAGGACTAGCGGGGGCCCTAATCACAGATACGCAGTATTTT. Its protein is CASSQGLAGALITDTQYF.

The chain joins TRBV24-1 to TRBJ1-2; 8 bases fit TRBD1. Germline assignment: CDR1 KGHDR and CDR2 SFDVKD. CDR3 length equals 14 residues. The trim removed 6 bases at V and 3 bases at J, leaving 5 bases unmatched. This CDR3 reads CATSRKDRDYGYTF. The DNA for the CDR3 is TGTGCCACCAGTCGAAAGGACAGGGACTATGGCTACACCTTC.